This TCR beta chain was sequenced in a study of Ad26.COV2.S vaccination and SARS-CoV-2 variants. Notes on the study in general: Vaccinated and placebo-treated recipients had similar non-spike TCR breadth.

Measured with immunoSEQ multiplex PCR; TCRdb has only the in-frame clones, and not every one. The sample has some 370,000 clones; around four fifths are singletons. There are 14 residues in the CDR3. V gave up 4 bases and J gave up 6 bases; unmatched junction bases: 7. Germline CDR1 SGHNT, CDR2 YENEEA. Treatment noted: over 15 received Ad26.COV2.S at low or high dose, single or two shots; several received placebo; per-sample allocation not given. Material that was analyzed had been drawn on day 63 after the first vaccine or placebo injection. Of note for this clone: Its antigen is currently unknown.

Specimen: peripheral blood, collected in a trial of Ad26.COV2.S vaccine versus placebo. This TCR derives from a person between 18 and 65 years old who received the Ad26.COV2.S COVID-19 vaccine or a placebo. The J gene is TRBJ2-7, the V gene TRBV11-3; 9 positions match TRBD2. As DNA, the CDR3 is TGTGCCAGCAGCTGGGGTAGCGGGAGTGCCGAGCAGTACTTC. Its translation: CASSWGSGSAEQYF.